This TCR beta chain was recorded in a study of blood T cells in healthy people across ages. In germline, CDR1 is SGHAT, CDR2 FQNNGV. The CDR3 runs to 16 residues. The germline V and J ends were trimmed by 5 bases and 2 bases, with 18 bases remaining between them. The use of a sample-barcoded 5' primer and a J-beta primer mix characterized a second PCR of 7 to 11 cycles. TCRdb reanalysed the 5' RACE reads using MiXCR and keeps one entry per CDR3 protein. The sample contains more than 1,400,000 distinct CDR3 sequences, approximately 42% of which appear only once. Study-wide points: Greater diversity and more naive CD4+ cells were seen in long-lived donors than in aged donors.

As regards this clonotype: Its antigen is still unknown.

The chain employs TRBV11-2 and TRBJ1-2; TRBD1 might be the D (6 bases). The receptor was derived from a woman aged 18-35 years in good health. Sequencing was carried out using blood. The CDR3 region has the DNA TGTGCCAGCAGCCCCAGGCGGAACAGGGTGAACTATGGCTACACCTTC. Encoded protein: CASSPRRNRVNYGYTF.